The 26 T cell receptor beta chains below were found in one sample sequenced in a study of T cell responses to AZD1222 COVID-19 vaccine. Sequencing was performed with immunoSEQ multiplex PCR; in TCRdb, only in-frame clones are kept and a portion is missing. The table shows 140,000 to 150,000 clones, with approximately 83% occurring only once. Sequencing was performed on peripheral blood, taken on day 0 of AZD1222 vaccination. These receptors were collected from an adult in good health.

This chain joins TRBV5-4 and TRBJ1-2; 8 positions match TRBD1. With V trimmed by 4 bases and J by 6 bases, 8 bases remained unmatched. Germline V gives CDR1 SGHNT, CDR2 YYREEE (reference sequence). The CDR3 contains 14 residues. CDR3 bases: TGTGCCAGCAGCCCCGGGACAGGAGAAGATGGCTACACCTTC. Its translation: CASSPGTGEDGYTF.

The J gene is TRBJ1-1, the V gene TRBV29-1; D is ambiguous. Deletions cut 4 bases from V and 1 base from J, with 10 bases between. Germline V gene data show CDR1 as SQVTM and CDR2 as ANQGSEA. The CDR3 covers 13 residues. CDR3 coding DNA: TGCAGCGTTGGGGTAGGGTCGAACACTGAAGCTTTCTTT. Translation: CSVGVGSNTEAFF. Full variable domain (missing parts from reference TRBV29-1 and TRBJ1-1): SAVISQKPSRDICQRGTSLTIQCQVDSQVTMMFWYRQQPGQSLTLIATANQGSEATYESGFVIDKFPISRPNLTFSTLTVSNMSPEDSSIYLCSVGVGSNTEAFFGQGTRLTVV.

The chain uses TRBV2 and TRBJ2-2; 8 bases match TRBD1. CDR1 and CDR2 (germline): SNHLY, FYNNEI. V shed 5 bases, J shed 6 bases, and the junction held 5 bases outside the gene matches. This CDR3 is 14 amino acids long. CDR3 DNA: TGTGCCAGCAGTAGGGACAGGACTCCCGGGGAGCTGTTTTTT. Protein product: CASSRDRTPGELFF.

CDR3 amino acids: CASSSLQWDRIYGYTF. The CDR3 bases are TGTGCCAGCAGTTCACTCCAATGGGACAGGATCTATGGCTACACCTTC. This chain connects TRBV28 to TRBJ1-2; 8 nucleotides align to TRBD1. V trimming: 4 bases; J trimming: 4 bases; junction bases outside the gene matches: 11. Germline V gene data show CDR1 as MDHEN and CDR2 as SYDVKM. The CDR3 totals 16 residues.

The rearrangement joins TRBV4-2 to TRBJ1-6; 7 bases align to TRBD1. The CDR3 has 15 amino acids. Germline V gene lookup returns CDR1 LGHNA and CDR2 YNFKEQ. V shed 4 bases and J 13 bases; nucleotides not matched to a gene: 13. The CDR3 nucleotides are TGTGCCAGCAGCCGAACTGGGACAGCCGTTCAGCCCCTCCACTTT. Translated: CASSRTGTAVQPLHF.

This clone was observed a single time. The chain is built from TRBV6-5 and TRBJ1-1; the match to TRBD1 covers 11 bases. J was trimmed by 3 bases and V by 6 bases; bases with no gene match: 3. Germline CDR1 MNHEY, CDR2 SVGAGI. CDR3 length: 14 residues. CDR3 amino acids: CASSGTGGYTEAFF. DNA of the CDR3: TGTGCCAGCAGCGGGACAGGGGGTTACACTGAAGCTTTCTTT.

The chain carries TRBV7-8 and TRBJ2-1, with TRBD2 identical over 8 bases. CDR1 and CDR2 from the germline V gene are SGHVS and FQNEAQ. The junction had 16 bases not matched to a gene; V was cut back by 4 bases and J by 8 bases. The CDR3 runs 17 residues. This CDR3 is CASSSPLGAGDLDEQFF. The CDR3 DNA reads TGTGCCAGCAGCTCCCCCCTCGGAGCGGGAGATTTGGATGAGCAGTTCTTC.

The rearrangement links TRBV2 to TRBJ2-3; D might be TRBD2 (6 bases). The ends were cut back, 5 bases at V and 4 bases at J, with 13 bases in the middle. CDR1 is SNHLY and CDR2 is FYNNEI in the germline V gene. This CDR3 is built from 14 residues. This CDR3 reads CASSTGSKADTQYF. The CDR3 region has the DNA TGTGCCAGCAGTACCGGGAGTAAAGCAGATACGCAGTATTTT.

This rearrangement joins TRBV9 to TRBJ2-2; perhaps D is TRBD1 or TRBD2 (7 bases each). V dropped 4 bases and J dropped 1 base, with 14 bases sitting between them. This CDR3 spans 16 amino acids. Germline V gene lookup returns CDR1 SGDLS and CDR2 YYNGEE. CDR3 protein: CASSTRGDRNTGELFF. The DNA for the CDR3 is TGTGCCAGCAGCACCCGGGGGGACAGGAACACCGGGGAGCTGTTTTTT.

The chain joins TRBV28 to TRBJ1-2; D unclear. Germline CDR1 reads MDHEN; CDR2 reads SYDVKM. V lost 5 bases to trimming and J lost 0 bases, with 7 bases between them. The CDR3 is 13 amino acids. CDR3 coding DNA: TGTGCCAGCAGTATAATGGCTAACTATGGCTACACCTTC. This codes for CASSIMANYGYTF.

The V gene is TRBV6-5, the J gene TRBJ1-2; a possible D gene is TRBD1 (5 bases). CDR1 is MNHEY, CDR2 SVGAGI, per germline. The CDR3 is 14 amino acids. V lost 7 bases and J 7 bases, leaving 19 bases between the germline ends. CDR3 in amino acids: CASTFLEGSGGYTF. The DNA for the CDR3 is TGTGCCAGCACATTCCTGGAGGGGTCAGGTGGCTACACCTTC.

This chain connects TRBV28 to TRBJ2-4; D is uncertain. The V and J ends lost 6 bases and 0 bases respectively, with 9 bases between them. Germline V gives CDR1 MDHEN, CDR2 SYDVKM. The CDR3 runs to 14 residues. CDR3 in amino acids: CASRPPLAKNIQYF. The CDR3 region has the DNA TGTGCCAGCAGGCCGCCCCTAGCCAAAAACATTCAGTACTTC.

Only one count was recorded for this clone. The CDR3 protein is CAWSRSNTIYF. The CDR3 nucleotides read TGTGCCTGGAGTCGATCAAACACCATATATTTT. V and J are TRBV30 and TRBJ1-3; unclear D gene. Trimming stripped 2 bases from V and 6 bases from J, with 5 bases between. This CDR3 region has 11 residues. Germline V gene data show CDR1 as GTSNPN and CDR2 as SVGIG (reference sequence).

This clone was picked up one time. The chain couples TRBV25-1 to TRBJ2-1; 7 bases align to TRBD2. From germline, CDR1 is MGHDK and CDR2 SYGVNS. Losses at the gene ends were 6 bases for V and 7 bases for J; bases not matched to a gene: 12. This CDR3 contains 15 residues. This chain's CDR3 is CASSKSPSGGNEQFF. CDR3 DNA: TGTGCCAGCAGCAAAAGTCCCTCGGGGGGAAATGAGCAGTTCTTC.

The chain employs TRBV12-5 and TRBJ1-3; TRBD1 agrees at 7 bases. CDR3 length: 21 residues. Germline V gene lookup returns CDR1 LGHNT and CDR2 FRNRAP. V dropped 0 bases and J dropped 4; count of bases not matched to a gene: 21. CDR3 nucleotide sequence: TGTGCTAGTGGTTTGGTACGAACAGAAGGATTTAGGGGGCGGCTAGGAAACACCATATATTTT. The encoded protein is CASGLVRTEGFRGRLGNTIYF.

CDR3 amino acids: CASSSAVGSVSYGYTF. The DNA for the CDR3 is TGTGCCAGCAGCTCTGCAGTGGGCAGTGTCAGCTATGGCTACACCTTC. The chain is built from TRBV7-9 and TRBJ1-2, with D uncertain. Germline CDR1 is SEHNR and CDR2 is FQNEAQ (reference sequence). V was pared by 4 bases and J by 4 bases, with 19 bases between. This CDR3 has 16 residues.

In this sample, this clone turned up once. The V and J genes are TRBV5-1 and TRBJ2-2, with 8 bases matching TRBD2. Germline-derived CDR1 and CDR2 are SGHRS and YFSETQ. The V and J ends lost 4 bases and 3 bases, in that order; junction bases with no gene match: 8. The CDR3 has 16 amino acids. The CDR3 region has the DNA TGCGCCAGCAGCCCAAGGAGCGGGAGTTACACCGGGGAGCTGTTTTTT. Amino acid sequence: CASSPRSGSYTGELFF.

The J gene is TRBJ2-5, the V gene TRBV7-8; TRBD2 agrees at 16 bases. Unmatched junction bases numbered 3, after V lost 5 bases and J lost 3 bases. Germline CDR1 reads SGHVS; CDR2 reads FQNEAQ. CDR3 length equals 16 residues. CDR3 protein: CASSPGLAGGKETQYF. The CDR3 coding sequence is TGTGCCAGCAGCCCGGGACTAGCGGGGGGGAAAGAGACCCAGTACTTC.

The chain recombines TRBV3-1 (or the pseudogene TRBV3-2) with TRBJ1-2, with D hard to call. The V gene lost 2 bases and the J gene lost 2 bases, with 3 bases spanning the gap. The CDR3 is 12 residues long. CDR1 and CDR2 (germline): LGHDT, YNNKEL (reference sequence). The CDR3 is CASSQMNYGYTF. The CDR3 DNA sequence: TGTGCCAGCAGCCAAATGAACTATGGCTACACCTTC.

As to this clone: Other nucleotide sequences in the sample specify the same CDR3. The chain links TRBV28 to TRBJ2-3, with D perhaps assigned TRBD1 or TRBD2 (5 bases each). Between the trimmed V and J ends, which lost 5 bases and 1 base, there was a span of 7 bases. The CDR3 has 13 residues. Germline lookup yields CDR1 MDHEN and CDR2 SYDVKM. The CDR3 here is CASSLGGTDTQYF. As DNA, the CDR3 is TGTGCCAGCAGTCTGGGGGGCACAGATACGCAGTATTTT.

This clone was detected only once. J is TRBJ2-1 and V is TRBV3-1 (or the pseudogene TRBV3-2), with 15 bases that match TRBD2. The germline V gene encodes CDR1 LGHDT and CDR2 YNNKEL (reference sequence). The CDR3 consists of 17 residues. V gave up 5 bases and J gave up 7 bases; unmatched junction bases: 9. Here the CDR3 reads CASSSRTGTSGGNEQFF. CDR3 DNA sequence: TGTGCCAGCAGCTCACGAACCGGGACTAGCGGGGGGAATGAGCAGTTCTTC.

With respect to this clone: This sample includes further DNA sequences coding for the same CDR3. The chain joins TRBV6-1 to TRBJ2-3, with 10 nucleotides matching TRBD2. CDR3 length: 17 amino acids. Losses at the gene ends were 2 bases for V and 2 bases for J; bases not matched to a gene: 7. Germline loops: CDR1 MNHNS, CDR2 SASEGT. The DNA of the CDR3 is TGTGCCAGCAGTGAAACCAGGCTAGCGGGGGACACAGATACGCAGTATTTT. It is translated as CASSETRLAGDTDTQYF.

The chain links TRBV12-3 or TRBV12-4 to TRBJ1-2; D gene ambiguous. V lost 1 base, J lost 0 bases, and 3 bases lay in between. The CDR3 has 13 amino acids. The CDR3 spells CASSLVPNYGYTF. The CDR3 region has the DNA TGTGCCAGCAGTTTAGTCCCTAACTATGGCTACACCTTC.

V gene TRBV5-1 combines with J gene TRBJ2-7; D unclear. From germline, CDR1 is SGHRS and CDR2 YFSETQ. Trimming pared 5 bases from V and 0 bases from J, leaving 6 bases between. The CDR3 consists of 12 residues. CDR3 protein: CASRGSSYEQYF. The CDR3 DNA reads as TGCGCCAGCAGGGGTAGCTCCTACGAGCAGTACTTC.

The rearrangement links TRBV5-8 to TRBJ2-7; D is possibly TRBD2 (6 bases). V was shortened by 4 bases and J by 3 bases, with 20 bases between the two germline ends. This CDR3 is built from 16 residues. CDR1 SGHTS and CDR2 YDEGEE come from the germline V gene. CDR3 coding DNA: TGTGCCAGCAGCGATGGGACTTACCAAGGGAGCTACGAGCAGTACTTC. Its protein is CASSDGTYQGSYEQYF.

The V call is TRBV3-1 (or the pseudogene TRBV3-2), the J call TRBJ1-4; no firm D call. V was trimmed by 0 bases and J by 8 bases, leaving 13 bases between them. The CDR3 totals 15 residues. Per germline, CDR1 LGHDT and CDR2 YNNKEL (reference sequence). CDR3 sequence reads: CASSQEGGPREKLFF. The CDR3 DNA reads as TGTGCCAGCAGCCAAGAAGGTGGGCCAAGGGAAAAACTGTTTTTT.